This entry describes one T cell receptor beta chain. Antigen: not known. The record originates from a study of graft-versus-host responses after intestinal transplantation. Study at large: Every recipient had anti-thymocyte globulin induction and around three years of tacrolimus plus steroids. Study-wide results and caveats: Recipient marrow harbored GvH clones, some of which surfaced first in ileum or blood.

In germline, CDR1 is SNHLY, CDR2 FYNNEI. Trimming removed 4 bases from V and 4 bases from J, with 13 bases in between. This CDR3 has 14 amino acids. Here immunoSEQ multiplex PCR was the method, and the copy in TCRdb shows in-frame clones only, minus some. The sample consists of 22,000 or so clones, roughly 79% of them appearing once. Processed graft tissue released its intraepithelial and lamina propria lymphocytes. This chain uses TRBV2 with TRBJ2-5; maybe TRBD1 (5 bases). The source is a human patient who received an intestinal transplant, so some T cells may come from the graft donor. The sample consisted of ileum tissue, taken 12 days after intestinal transplant. For the CDR3, the DNA is TGTGCCAGCAGTGTGGGGCAGGGCGGAGAGACCCAGTACTTC. Amino acid sequence: CASSVGQGGETQYF.